The 27 T cell receptor beta chains below all came from one sample that was sequenced in a study of T cell repertoires in cytomegalovirus infection. TCRdb ran MiXCR on the reads and lists one entry per CDR3 protein. Altogether about 320,000 distinct CDR3 sequences are present, 8% to 10% being singletons, with the ten largest covering about 4.5%. The sequenced sample consisted of PBMCs. Every receptor here comes from a human donor in good health (CMV status not recorded). Some clones in this sample may be carry-over from other donors' samples.

V usage is TRBV20-1 and J usage is TRBJ1-2; no definite D call. Germline CDR1 DFQATT, CDR2 SNEGSKA (reference sequence). V was trimmed by 3 bases and J by 3 bases, leaving 8 bases between them. The CDR3 is made up of 12 amino acids. The CDR3 bases are TGCAGTGCTAGTCGGACGGACTATGGCTACACCTTC. This codes for CSASRTDYGYTF.

This clonotype came up many times. The chain has TRBV18 and TRBJ2-1; D unresolved. The germline CDR1 and CDR2 sequences are KGHSH and LQKENI. This CDR3 is built from 13 residues. Trimming stripped 3 bases from V and 8 bases from J, with 11 bases between. The DNA for the CDR3 is TGTGCCAGCTCACCTAGGCTTCTGGATGAGCAGTTCTTC. It encodes CASSPRLLDEQFF.

This clonotype was counted at least ten times. The rearrangement joins TRBV6-2 or TRBV6-3 to TRBJ2-7, with D maybe TRBD2 (6 bases). CDR3 length: 15 amino acids. The V gene lost 2 bases and the J gene lost 2 bases, with 13 bases spanning the gap. Germline values: CDR1 MNHEY, CDR2 SVGEGT. Here the CDR3 reads CASSYPRETTYEQYF. The CDR3 region has the DNA TGTGCCAGCAGTTACCCCCGGGAGACCACCTACGAGCAGTACTTC.

The genes are TRBV2 and TRBJ2-2; D is perhaps TRBD1 (5 bases). CDR3 length equals 13 residues. Trimming took 0 bases from V and 7 from J, leaving 6 bases between them. Germline V lookup: CDR1 SNHLY, CDR2 FYNNEI. The CDR3 DNA reads as TGTGCCAGCAGTGAAGCGCAGGGCGGGGAGCTGTTTTTT. Its protein product is CASSEAQGGELFF.

This clonotype has only a few counts. The chain has TRBV23-1 and TRBJ2-3; TRBD1 matches 7 bases. TRBV23-1 is an ORF for which the function is uncertain. There are 15 residues in the CDR3. The J segment lost 3 bases and the V segment lost 2 bases, leaving 5 bases of the junction unmatched. The CDR3 DNA is TGCGCCAGCAGTCAACTCCCGGGACAGACAGATACGCAGTATTTT. This codes for CASSQLPGQTDTQYF.

This clonotype occurred many times. CDR3: CASSLARTRGEQFF. CDR3 nucleotide sequence: TGTGCCAGCAGCTTAGCTCGCACTAGGGGTGAGCAGTTCTTC. This chain joins TRBV7-2 and TRBJ2-1; D assignment may be TRBD1 or TRBD2 (5 bases each). V shed 0 bases and J shed 9 bases, with 12 bases lying between them. CDR3 length: 14 residues. Germline lookup yields CDR1 SGHTA and CDR2 FQGNSA.

The chain joins TRBV3-1 to TRBJ2-1; 10 bases agree with TRBD1. The CDR3 totals 13 residues. V was clipped by 6 bases and J by 8 bases; unmatched bases: 4. Germline values: CDR1 LGHDT, CDR2 YNNKEL (reference sequence). CDR3 sequence reads: CASRWDRGDEQFF. CDR3 bases: TGTGCCAGCAGATGGGACAGGGGAGATGAGCAGTTCTTC.

This chain connects TRBV7-2 to TRBJ2-1; D is ambiguous. This CDR3 contains 15 residues. Germline loops: CDR1 SGHTA, CDR2 FQGNSA. Trimming pared 6 bases from V and 6 bases from J, leaving 18 bases between. This CDR3 reads CASSIRVGTFNEQFF. The DNA for the CDR3 is TGTGCCAGCAGTATTAGGGTGGGTACGTTCAATGAGCAGTTCTTC.

The sample holds many counts of this clonotype. The genes are TRBV7-2 and TRBJ1-1; D might be TRBD1 (5 bases). The CDR3 spans 13 residues. Trimming removed 5 bases at V and 5 bases at J, with 12 bases between. Germline V gives CDR1 SGHTA, CDR2 FQGNSA. The CDR3 sequence is CASSRAGRTEAFF. The DNA of the CDR3 is TGTGCCAGCAGCCGGGCAGGGAGGACTGAAGCTTTCTTT.

This clonotype was seen more than once but under ten times. The genes are TRBV7-7 and TRBJ2-2, with D possibly TRBD1 on 5 matching bases. V was pared by 4 bases and J by 6 bases, with 9 bases between. This CDR3 contains 13 residues. The V gene's germline CDR1 is SSHAT and CDR2 FNYEAQ (reference sequence). The CDR3 coding sequence is TGTGCCAGCAGCTCCTTAGGGGCCGGGGAGCTGTTTTTT. It specifies CASSSLGAGELFF.

This clonotype was seen more than once but under ten times. This clone may be a read error of a much larger clone one base away. This CDR3 reads CASSWGAEAFF. The CDR3 DNA sequence: TGCGCCAGCAGCTGGGGGGCTGAAGCTTTCTTT. The chain carries TRBV5-1 and TRBJ1-1; weak D call: TRBD1 (5 bases). Germline lookup yields CDR1 SGHRS and CDR2 YFSETQ. This CDR3 comprises 11 residues. V was trimmed by 3 bases and J by 6 bases, leaving 6 bases between them.

The table lists this clonotype with a few counts. V is TRBV12-3 or TRBV12-4 and J is TRBJ2-3; 8 positions agree with TRBD2. V lost 3 bases to trimming and J lost 2 bases; unmatched junction nucleotides: 7. The CDR3 is 16 amino acids. This CDR3 reads CASSLAGLAYTDTQYF. In nucleotides, the CDR3 is TGTGCCAGCAGTTTGGCCGGACTAGCCTACACAGATACGCAGTATTTT.

The V and J genes are TRBV25-1 and TRBJ1-1; the D is unclear. The CDR3 extends over 13 amino acids. The ends were cut back, 10 bases at V and 0 bases at J, with 12 bases in the middle. Germline V lookup: CDR1 MGHDK, CDR2 SYGVNS. In DNA, the CDR3 is TGTGCCACCCGGACCGTGGTGAACACTGAAGCTTTCTTT. Translated, it gives CATRTVVNTEAFF.

This clonotype was observed a handful of times. This rearrangement joins TRBV5-6 to TRBJ1-3; D is perhaps TRBD1 (6 bases). Germline V gives CDR1 SGHDT, CDR2 YYEEEE. V dropped 3 bases and J dropped 0 bases, with 10 bases sitting between them. This CDR3 is built from 15 residues. This CDR3 reads CASSWGGPSGNTIYF. The CDR3 coding sequence is TGTGCCAGCAGCTGGGGGGGCCCCTCTGGAAACACCATATATTTT.

This clonotype was counted ten times or more. This chain joins TRBV7-2 and TRBJ2-3; D is unclear. The CDR3 runs to 13 residues. V was cut by 11 bases and J by 0 bases, with 12 bases left in between. CDR1 and CDR2 from the germline V gene are SGHTA and FQGNSA. The CDR3 DNA follows: TGTGCCGCAAGGTACGCCAGCACAGATACGCAGTATTTT. As protein: CAARYASTDTQYF.

This clonotype was detected a few times. The V and J genes are TRBV28 and TRBJ2-7; no firm D call. The V end lost 2 bases, the J end lost 3 bases, and 8 bases lay between the germline ends. CDR1 is MDHEN, CDR2 SYDVKM, per germline. There are 13 residues in the CDR3. Here the CDR3 reads CASSLVDGYEQYF. Written as DNA, the CDR3 is TGTGCCAGCAGTTTAGTTGACGGCTACGAGCAGTACTTC.

The V gene is TRBV9, the J gene TRBJ2-3; TRBD2 is a possible D gene (5 bases). The CDR3 consists of 11 residues. Germline V gene data show CDR1 as SGDLS and CDR2 as YYNGEE. V was shortened by 3 bases and J by 6 bases, with 5 bases between the two germline ends. This chain's CDR3 is CASSGRDTQYF. The CDR3 DNA follows: TGTGCCAGCAGCGGGAGGGATACGCAGTATTTT.

In this sample, this clonotype turned up a few times. The J gene is TRBJ2-2, the V gene TRBV10-1; 7 nucleotides line up with TRBD1. The CDR3 covers 17 residues. Germline V gene lookup returns CDR1 WNHNN and CDR2 SYGVQD (reference sequence). With 3 bases clipped from V and 5 bases from J, the junction kept 12 bases outside the gene matches. In nucleotides, the CDR3 is TGCGCCAGCAGTGAAGCAATAGGGGGCGAACGGACCGGGGAGCTGTTTTTT. Residues: CASSEAIGGERTGELFF.

The V gene is TRBV20-1, the J gene TRBJ1-1; D remains unclear. The CDR3 has 14 residues. Per the germline V gene, CDR1 is DFQATT and CDR2 is SNEGSKA (reference sequence). The V gene lost 3 bases and the J gene lost 0 bases, with 11 bases spanning the gap. CDR3: CSARLGQMNTEAFF. The CDR3 DNA sequence: TGCAGTGCTAGGTTAGGTCAGATGAACACTGAAGCTTTCTTT.

This clonotype was found a few times. The chain employs TRBV15 and TRBJ2-2; 8 positions match TRBD2. The V gene's germline CDR1 is LNHNV and CDR2 YYDKDF (reference sequence). CDR3 size: 16 residues. V was clipped by 9 bases and J by 5 bases; unmatched bases: 14. CDR3 residues: CATTRGGDPRTGELFF. In nucleotides, the CDR3 is TGTGCCACGACCCGGGGGGGAGATCCGAGGACCGGGGAGCTGTTTTTT.

This clonotype came up a few times. This chain uses TRBV7-2 with TRBJ1-4, with 9 positions matching TRBD1. CDR3 size: 14 residues. Losses at the gene ends were 6 bases for V and 7 bases for J; bases not matched to a gene: 6. CDR1 and CDR2 from the germline V gene are SGHTA and FQGNSA. DNA of the CDR3: TGTGCCAGCAGGCCGACAGGGGGAGGTGAAAAACTGTTTTTT. Its protein is CASRPTGGGEKLFF.

This clonotype was found a few times. The V call is TRBV7-3, the J call TRBJ2-1, with 10 bases lining up with TRBD2. Germline CDR1 is SGHTA and CDR2 is FQGTGA. V was clipped by 1 base and J by 7 bases; unmatched bases: 7. CDR3 length: 16 residues. CDR3 region: CASSLKIAGGINEQFF. DNA for the CDR3: TGTGCCAGCAGCTTAAAAATAGCGGGGGGAATTAATGAGCAGTTCTTC.

The sample holds many counts of this clonotype. J is TRBJ1-5 and V is TRBV7-8, with TRBD1 as a possible D gene (5 bases). Germline V CDR1 and CDR2: SGHVS, FQNEAQ. Trimming pared 4 bases from V and 3 bases from J, leaving 7 bases between. The CDR3 runs to 13 residues. CDR3 amino acids: CASSSTVNQPQHF. The CDR3 DNA sequence: TGTGCCAGCAGCTCGACAGTCAATCAGCCCCAGCATTTT.

This clonotype was detected only a few times. V usage is TRBV20-1 and J usage is TRBJ1-6, with D perhaps matching TRBD1 (5 bases). Germline V gene sequence: CDR1 DFQATT, CDR2 SNEGSKA (reference sequence). The V and J ends lost 5 bases and 4 bases respectively, with 15 bases between them. The CDR3 has 15 residues. CDR3 sequence reads: CSAGAFMGYNSPLHF. CDR3 nucleotide sequence: TGCAGTGCTGGGGCCTTCATGGGGTATAATTCACCCCTCCACTTT.

In this sample, this clonotype turned up many times. The V and J genes are TRBV7-2 and TRBJ2-3; no definite D call. This CDR3 is built from 15 residues. Germline lookup yields CDR1 SGHTA and CDR2 FQGNSA. V was cut by 6 bases and J by 2 bases, with 15 bases left in between. Here the CDR3 DNA reads TGTGCCAGCAGTCGCCGCCAGAAGAACACAGATACGCAGTATTTT. Its translation is CASSRRQKNTDTQYF.

This clonotype showed up many times. The CDR3 reads CASSLAEGAYNEQFF. For the CDR3, the DNA is TGTGCCAGCAGTCTAGCGGAGGGGGCCTACAATGAGCAGTTCTTC. The chain carries TRBV6-6 and TRBJ2-1; possibly TRBD2 for D (7 bases). Between the trimmed V and J ends, which lost 5 bases and 2 bases, there was a span of 13 bases. The CDR3 totals 15 residues. CDR1 is MNHNY, CDR2 SVGAGI, per germline (reference sequence).

This clonotype was seen many times. A clone one base away is much larger, so this may be a read error. This chain connects TRBV7-6 to TRBJ1-5; D gene unclear. Germline CDR1 SGHVS, CDR2 FNYEAQ. The CDR3 covers 13 residues. V was trimmed by 5 bases and J by 4 bases, leaving 9 bases between them. CDR3 sequence (DNA): TGTGCCAGCAGCCCCCAGGCGAATCAGCCCCAGCATTTT. Translating gives CASSPQANQPQHF.